The rows below give T cell receptor beta chains drawn from one sample of a study of blood T cell repertoires in COVID-19. Sequencing used immunoSEQ multiplex PCR; TCRdb keeps in-frame clones, though not all of them. The top ten hold around 0.97% of the sample, which has 380,000 or so clones, 70% to 90% seen once. Sequenced input: PBMCs or T cells enriched from blood (not recorded which). The receptor set was obtained from a woman in her 30s with acute COVID-19. CDR3s include the opening cysteine and the closing phenylalanine or tryptophan. Each record gives: clone size, D gene, V gene, J gene, CDR3 protein, CDR3 DNA. D genes are given only for firm matches. Expanded clones get a size class; other rows say once, few or many, or leave the size out.

-	-	TRBV2	TRBJ1-2	CASSGSGVGYTF	TGTGCCAGCAGTGGGTCAGGGGTCGGCTACACCTTC
once	TRBD2	TRBV5-1	TRBJ2-1	CASSLWGAGYEQFF	TGCGCCAGCAGCCTATGGGGAGCGGGGTATGAGCAGTTCTTC
-	-	TRBV7-6	TRBJ1-1	CASSLKEGTEAFF	TGTGCCAGCAGCTTAAAGGAGGGCACTGAAGCTTTCTTT
-	TRBD2	TRBV15	TRBJ2-1	CATSREWRAGGPGNEQFF	TGTGCCACCAGCAGAGAATGGCGAGCGGGGGGGCCAGGTAATGAGCAGTTCTTC
few	-	TRBV30	TRBJ1-5	CAWGETDDQPQHF	TGTGCCTGGGGGGAGACTGATGATCAGCCCCAGCATTTT
-	-	TRBV11-2	TRBJ1-2	CASSLGADYGYTF	TGTGCCAGCAGCTTAGGGGCAGATTATGGCTACACCTTC
-	-	TRBV28	TRBJ1-1	CASSLGRDTEAFF	TGTGCCAGCAGTTTAGGCAGGGACACTGAAGCTTTCTTT
-	-	TRBV20-1	TRBJ1-4	CSAGPEKLFF	TGCAGTGCTGGGCCTGAAAAACTGTTTTTT
few	-	TRBV27	TRBJ1-2	CASSLGDGSYGYTF	TGTGCCAGCAGTCTGGGAGACGGATCCTATGGCTACACCTTC
-	-	TRBV6-9	TRBJ2-7	CASSYSKGGPQVYEQYF	TGTGCCAGCAGTTATTCGAAGGGCGGGCCACAAGTCTACGAGCAGTACTTC
-	-	TRBV24-1	TRBJ2-1	CATSDPRTIDEQFF	TGTGCCACCAGTGATCCCCGGACTATCGATGAGCAGTTCTTC
-	-	TRBV7-9	TRBJ1-1	CASSLGAGNTEAFF	TGTGCCAGCAGCTTAGGGGCGGGAAACACTGAAGCTTTCTTT
-	-	TRBV7-2	TRBJ1-6	CASSSPGSYNSPLHF	TGTGCCAGCAGCTCTCCAGGTTCCTATAATTCACCCCTCCACTTT
-	TRBD2	TRBV5-1	TRBJ2-1	CASSLAPSGGSEQFF	TGCGCCAGCAGCTTGGCTCCTAGCGGGGGGTCGGAGCAGTTCTTC
-	-	TRBV7-9	TRBJ2-6	CASSLTLSGAGANVLTF	TGTGCCAGCAGCTTAACGTTGTCAGGGGCTGGGGCCAACGTCCTGACTTTC
-	-	TRBV30	TRBJ1-1	CAWSVPLWGGPEAFF	TGTGCCTGGAGTGTACCGCTATGGGGGGGACCTGAAGCTTTCTTT
-	TRBD1	TRBV6-6	TRBJ1-2	CASSGQGEIYGYTF	TGTGCCAGCAGCGGACAGGGGGAGATCTATGGCTACACCTTC
-	TRBD2	TRBV7-8	TRBJ2-2	CASSQKTSGVISGELFF	TGTGCCAGCAGCCAGAAGACTAGCGGGGTAATCAGCGGGGAGCTGTTTTTT
-	-	TRBV19	TRBJ1-2	CASSSLGLGKDYGYTF	TGTGCCAGTAGTAGCCTCGGACTGGGCAAGGACTATGGCTACACCTTC
-	-	TRBV19	TRBJ2-7	CASSITHYSYEQYF	TGTGCCAGTAGTATAACACATTACTCCTACGAGCAGTACTTC
-	TRBD2	TRBV19	TRBJ2-5	CASSMGTLAGGRETQYF	TGTGCCAGTAGTATGGGGACCCTAGCGGGGGGGCGCGAGACCCAGTACTTC
once	TRBD2	TRBV3-1/TRBV3-2	TRBJ2-1	CASSRTSGVKGNEQFF	TGTGCCAGCAGCCGGACTAGCGGGGTAAAAGGCAATGAGCAGTTCTTC
-	TRBD2	TRBV7-3	TRBJ2-1	CASSELAGGRGEQFF	TGTGCCAGCAGCGAACTAGCGGGGGGGCGCGGTGAGCAGTTCTTC
-	-	TRBV19	TRBJ2-2	CASSIQGDTGELFF	TGTGCCAGTAGCATACAGGGTGACACCGGGGAGCTGTTTTTT
-	TRBD1	TRBV9	TRBJ1-4	CASSVGGQSTNEKLFF	TGTGCCAGCAGCGTTGGGGGACAGTCAACTAATGAAAAACTGTTTTTT
-	TRBD1	TRBV4-1	TRBJ1-6	CASSQTGTGEPLHF	TGCGCCAGCAGCCAAACCGGGACAGGGGAACCCCTCCACTTT
-	TRBD1	TRBV6-5	TRBJ1-1	CASNLNRDRHTEAFF	TGTGCCAGCAATCTGAACCGGGACAGGCACACTGAAGCTTTCTTT
few	-	TRBV13	TRBJ1-1	CASSLKPMNTEAFF	TGTGCCAGCAGCTTGAAGCCTATGAACACTGAAGCTTTCTTT
-	TRBD2	TRBV27	TRBJ2-1	CASSLSGILAGYNEQFF	TGTGCCAGCAGTTTATCCGGTATCCTAGCGGGGTACAATGAGCAGTTCTTC
few	TRBD2	TRBV9	TRBJ2-2	CASTPPGGGTGELFF	TGTGCCAGCACCCCCCCGGGGGGGGGAACCGGGGAGCTGTTTTTT
-	TRBD1	TRBV5-8	TRBJ1-2	CASSFHSGGTAYGYTF	TGTGCCAGCAGCTTTCACTCAGGGGGAACGGCCTATGGCTACACCTTC
-	TRBD2	TRBV9	TRBJ2-1	CASSVRGESYNEQFF	TGTGCCAGCAGCGTTCGGGGGGAGTCCTACAATGAGCAGTTCTTC
once	TRBD2	TRBV7-8	TRBJ2-7	CASSPQSGGRPYEQYF	TGTGCCAGCAGCCCGCAGTCGGGGGGTAGGCCCTACGAGCAGTACTTC
-	TRBD2	TRBV9	TRBJ2-1	CASSNPGLGHNEQFF	TGTGCCAGCAGTAACCCGGGACTAGGTCACAATGAGCAGTTCTTC
-	TRBD1	TRBV5-6	TRBJ1-2	CASSPRDRVLGYTF	TGTGCCAGCAGCCCCCGGGACAGGGTACTTGGCTACACCTTC
-	-	TRBV5-6	TRBJ2-1	CASSHRDSLYNEQFF	TGTGCCAGCAGCCACCGTGACAGCCTTTACAATGAGCAGTTCTTC
-	-	TRBV2	TRBJ2-1	CASSVYLYNEQFF	TGTGCCAGCAGTGTCTACCTCTACAATGAGCAGTTCTTC
-	-	TRBV6-5	TRBJ1-5	CASSYDGGMSNQPQHF	TGTGCCAGCAGTTACGATGGCGGGATGAGCAATCAGCCCCAGCATTTT
-	-	TRBV10-3	TRBJ2-1	CAIRLAGEQFF	TGTGCCATCAGACTAGCCGGCGAGCAGTTCTTC
-	-	TRBV6-1	TRBJ1-5	CASSEVGAANQPQHF	TGTGCCAGCAGTGAAGTGGGGGCCGCTAATCAGCCCCAGCATTTT
-	TRBD1	TRBV10-1	TRBJ2-7	CASSEAGGYEQYF	TGCGCCAGCAGTGAGGCAGGGGGTTACGAGCAGTACTTC
-	-	TRBV21-1	TRBJ2-1	CASSKAHDRGLSKEQFF	TGTGCCAGCAGCAAAGCCCACGACAGGGGCCTTTCTAAGGAGCAGTTCTTC
few	-	TRBV9	TRBJ1-2	CASSAVPPYYGYTF	TGTGCCAGCAGCGCCGTTCCCCCGTACTATGGCTACACCTTC
-	TRBD2	TRBV3-1/TRBV3-2	TRBJ2-1	CASSPSGGPYNEQFF	TGTGCCAGCAGCCCGAGCGGGGGGCCCTACAATGAGCAGTTCTTC
-	TRBD1	TRBV4-1	TRBJ2-3	CASSQEGARQGQEYF	TGCGCCAGCAGCCAAGAGGGGGCAAGACAGGGGCAAGAGTATTTT
-	TRBD2	TRBV7-2	TRBJ2-7	CASSQLAGGYEQYF	TGTGCCAGCAGCCAACTAGCGGGGGGGTACGAGCAGTACTTC
once	TRBD1	TRBV30	TRBJ1-2	CAWSVQGAGGYTF	TGTGCCTGGAGTGTTCAGGGGGCAGGGGGCTACACCTTC
-	-	TRBV7-8	TRBJ2-7	CASSSSSYEQYF	TGTGCCAGCAGCTCTAGCTCCTACGAGCAGTACTTC
-	-	TRBV18	TRBJ2-7	CASSPMAGDEQYF	TGTGCCAGCTCACCAATGGCGGGCGACGAGCAGTACTTC
-	-	TRBV4-3	TRBJ1-4	CASSQDGRGFEKLFF	TGCGCCAGCAGCCAAGATGGCAGGGGATTCGAAAAACTGTTTTTT